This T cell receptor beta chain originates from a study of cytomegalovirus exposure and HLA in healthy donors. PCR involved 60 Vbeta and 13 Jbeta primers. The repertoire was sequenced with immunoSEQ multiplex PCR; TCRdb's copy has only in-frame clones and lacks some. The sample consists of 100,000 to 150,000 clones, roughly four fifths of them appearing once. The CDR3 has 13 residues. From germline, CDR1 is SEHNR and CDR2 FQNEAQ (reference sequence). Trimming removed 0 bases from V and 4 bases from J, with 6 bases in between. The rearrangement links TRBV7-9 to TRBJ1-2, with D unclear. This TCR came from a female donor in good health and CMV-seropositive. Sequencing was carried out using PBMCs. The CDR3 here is CASSLAEVYGYTF. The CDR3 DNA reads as TGTGCCAGCAGCTTAGCGGAGGTCTATGGCTACACCTTC. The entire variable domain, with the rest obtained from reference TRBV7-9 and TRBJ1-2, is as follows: DTGVSQNPRHKITKRGQNVTFRCDPISEHNRLYWYRQTLGQGPEFLTYFQNEAQLEKSRLLSDRFSAERPKGSFSTLEIQRTEQGDSAMYLCASSLAEVYGYTFGSGTRLTVV.